The 23 T cell receptor beta chains below come from one sample, sequenced in a study of T-cell memory formation after mild COVID-19. TCRdb itself ran the 5' RACE reads through MiXCR, one entry per CDR3 protein. The table includes fewer than 450,000 distinct CDR3 sequences, over 20% detected once. Sequenced sample: PBMCs or a T cell subset sorted from them (not recorded which). The receptor set was obtained from an adult woman who had mild COVID-19 (a few samples of this study predate the infection). Cell type and time point are not known.

The rearrangement links TRBV7-9 to TRBJ2-7, with D possibly being TRBD1 (6 bases). In germline, CDR1 is SEHNR, CDR2 FQNEAQ (reference sequence). Trimming pared 5 bases from V and 3 bases from J, leaving 14 bases between. The CDR3 extends over 14 amino acids. CDR3 protein: CASSPGTPIYEQYF. DNA of the CDR3: TGTGCCAGCAGCCCCGGGACACCCATCTACGAGCAGTACTTC.

The chain couples TRBV20-1 to TRBJ2-7; 11 bases fit TRBD1. CDR1 DFQATT and CDR2 SNEGSKA come from the germline V gene (reference sequence). This CDR3 is built from 14 residues. With V trimmed by 5 bases and J by 10 bases, 13 bases remained unmatched. The CDR3 spells CSAVDTGTGGTQYF. CDR3 sequence (DNA): TGCAGTGCTGTGGATACCGGGACAGGGGGAACACAGTACTTC.

This chain links TRBV5-4 with TRBJ2-1; TRBD1 is a possible D gene (6 bases). The CDR3 contains 12 residues. Germline loops: CDR1 SGHNT, CDR2 YYREEE (reference sequence). V lost 4 bases, J lost 9 bases, and 11 bases lay in between. The CDR3 DNA follows: TGTGCCAGCAGCCCGGGACACCCTGAGCAGTTCTTC. This codes for CASSPGHPEQFF.

CDR3 residues: CASSLKMVANTDTQYF. In DNA form, the CDR3 reads TGTGCCAGCAGCTTGAAAATGGTAGCGAACACAGATACGCAGTATTTT. V is TRBV5-4 and J is TRBJ2-3, with TRBD2 as a possible D gene (5 bases). Trimming left V 1 base short and J 2 bases short, with 14 bases between. The CDR3 spans 16 residues. CDR1 and CDR2 from the germline V gene are SGHNT and YYREEE (reference sequence).

The DNA of the CDR3 is TGTGCCAGCAGGCGTCGGACAGTTGAGACCTATGGCTACACCTTC. Protein: CASRRRTVETYGYTF. The chain recombines TRBV7-2 with TRBJ1-2, with D tentatively TRBD1 (6 bases). V was shortened by 6 bases and J by 4 bases, with 18 bases between the two germline ends. CDR3 length equals 15 residues. The V gene's germline CDR1 is SGHTA and CDR2 FQGNSA. The complete variable domain, with remaining parts taken from reference TRBV7-2 and TRBJ1-2, reads GAGVSQSPSNKVTEKGKDVELRCDPISGHTALYWYRQSLGQGLEFLIYFQGNSAPDKSGLPSDRFSAERTGGSVSTLTIQRTQQEDSAVYLCASRRRTVETYGYTFGSGTRLTVV.

In its sample, this clonotype was seen many times. The chain combines TRBV7-2 with TRBJ1-1; 8 bases align to TRBD1. V shed 6 bases, J shed 2 bases, and the junction held 2 bases outside the gene matches. This CDR3 region has 13 residues. CDR1 SGHTA and CDR2 FQGNSA come from the germline V gene. CDR3 in DNA: TGTGCCAGCAGACCAGGGGGCAACACTGAAGCTTTCTTT. It is translated as CASRPGGNTEAFF. Full variable domain (outside the CDR3, taken from reference TRBV7-2 and TRBJ1-1): GAGVSQSPSNKVTEKGKDVELRCDPISGHTALYWYRQSLGQGLEFLIYFQGNSAPDKSGLPSDRFSAERTGGSVSTLTIQRTQQEDSAVYLCASRPGGNTEAFFGQGTRLTVV.

The gene calls are TRBV12-3 or TRBV12-4 and TRBJ1-5; no clear D gene. The CDR3 has 15 amino acids. V was clipped by 2 bases and J by 2 bases, with 10 bases between them. The CDR3 nucleotides are TGTGCCAGCAGTTTATCCGGGGTTCGCAATCAGCCCCAGCATTTT. It encodes CASSLSGVRNQPQHF.

A few counts support this clonotype. The chain has TRBV6-1 and TRBJ2-7; no clear D gene. The CDR3 runs 13 residues. The ends were cut back, 5 bases at V and 3 bases at J, with 11 bases in the middle. Germline lookup yields CDR1 MNHNS and CDR2 SASEGT. The CDR3 DNA is TGTGCCAGCAGTCCCCTCGGTGGCTACGAGCAGTACTTC. Its translation: CASSPLGGYEQYF.

This sequence joins TRBV29-1 and TRBJ1-5, with 8 bases matching TRBD1. This CDR3 has 13 amino acids. Germline CDR1 reads SQVTM; CDR2 reads ANQGSEA. Trimming took 6 bases from V and 3 from J; bases not matched to a gene: 4. The CDR3 loop is CSVAGQVNQPQHF. The DNA of the CDR3 is TGCAGCGTGGCGGGACAGGTCAATCAGCCCCAGCATTTT.

This clonotype was seen a few times. V and J are TRBV11-2 and TRBJ2-1; 8 nucleotides align to TRBD1. The J segment lost 1 base and the V segment lost 6 bases, leaving 5 bases of the junction unmatched. CDR1 and CDR2 from the germline V gene are SGHAT and FQNNGV. The CDR3 is 15 amino acids. The CDR3 DNA sequence: TGTGCCAGCAGTCGAACAGGGGGGTCCTACAATGAGCAGTTCTTC. Translating gives CASSRTGGSYNEQFF.

The chain uses TRBV7-2 and TRBJ2-1; a weak D match, TRBD1 (5 bases). The length of the CDR3 is 16 residues. Germline CDR1 reads SGHTA; CDR2 reads FQGNSA. Trimming left V 1 base short and J 0 bases short, with 10 bases between. This CDR3 reads CASSLEGASSYNEQFF. DNA of the CDR3: TGTGCCAGCAGCTTAGAAGGGGCTAGCTCCTACAATGAGCAGTTCTTC. The entire variable domain, with the rest obtained from reference TRBV7-2 and TRBJ2-1, is as follows: GAGVSQSPSNKVTEKGKDVELRCDPISGHTALYWYRQSLGQGLEFLIYFQGNSAPDKSGLPSDRFSAERTGGSVSTLTIQRTQQEDSAVYLCASSLEGASSYNEQFFGPGTRLTVL.

This clonotype was found a few times. The V gene is TRBV27, the J gene TRBJ2-2; D is unclear. CDR1 and CDR2 from the germline V gene are MNHEY and SMNVEV (reference sequence). V was clipped by 2 bases and J by 4 bases, with 8 bases between them. The CDR3 is made up of 14 amino acids. The chain's CDR3 is CASSLPSVTGELFF. The CDR3, as DNA: TGTGCCAGCAGTTTACCGTCGGTCACCGGGGAGCTGTTTTTT.

This clonotype was recorded a few times. The rearrangement links TRBV5-1 to TRBJ1-2; the match to TRBD1 covers 10 bases. The germline V gene has CDR1 SGHRS and CDR2 YFSETQ. The CDR3 has 14 amino acids. J lost 6 bases, V lost 0 bases, and 2 bases had no gene match. Here the CDR3 DNA reads TGCGCCAGCAGCTTGGAAGGGACAGGGGATGGCTACACCTTC. This sequence encodes CASSLEGTGDGYTF.

This clonotype turned up a few times. A read error may produce the germline difference seen at one junction end. V usage is TRBV7-9 and J usage is TRBJ1-3; no clear D. The germline V gene has CDR1 SEHNR and CDR2 FQNEAQ (reference sequence). CDR3 length: 13 amino acids. CDR3: CASRLELGNTIYF. For the CDR3, the DNA is TGTGCCAGCAGATTAGAACTAGGAAACACCATATATTTT.

The rearrangement joins TRBV6-6 to TRBJ2-1, with 10 bases matching TRBD2. The length of the CDR3 is 15 residues. With V trimmed by 6 bases and J by 4 bases, 6 bases remained unmatched. Looked up from germline, CDR1 is MNHNY and CDR2 is SVGAGI (reference sequence). The CDR3 DNA follows: TGTGCCAGCAGCTCGGAACTAGCGGGGTACAATGAGCAGTTCTTC. It is translated as CASSSELAGYNEQFF.

The chain combines TRBV20-1 with TRBJ1-2; TRBD1 agrees at 9 bases. Germline V gives CDR1 DFQATT, CDR2 SNEGSKA (reference sequence). The CDR3 totals 13 residues. V lost 4 bases and J lost 3; bases outside the gene matches: 3. The CDR3 reads CSAKDRGDYGYTF. As DNA, the CDR3 is TGCAGTGCTAAAGACAGGGGGGACTATGGCTACACCTTC.

The V call is TRBV20-1, the J call TRBJ1-3; D is perhaps TRBD1 (5 bases). The CDR3 totals 15 residues. Per germline, CDR1 DFQATT and CDR2 SNEGSKA (reference sequence). Trimming cost V 5 bases and J 3 bases, with 17 bases left between them. The CDR3 region is CSAPDRAGFGNTIYF. In DNA form, the CDR3 reads TGCAGTGCTCCCGACAGAGCGGGTTTTGGAAACACCATATATTTT.

V and J are TRBV6-5 and TRBJ2-7; no firm D call. Germline CDR1 and CDR2: MNHEY and SVGAGI. The CDR3 is 15 residues long. V was clipped by 2 bases and J by 2 bases, with 13 bases between them. The CDR3 here is CASSYRSSATYEQYF. As DNA, the CDR3 is TGTGCCAGCAGTTACCGTTCGTCGGCGACCTACGAGCAGTACTTC.

The J gene is TRBJ2-1, the V gene TRBV6-5; 10 nucleotides line up with TRBD2. This CDR3 is built from 15 residues. V dropped 3 bases and J dropped 6; count of bases not matched to a gene: 5. Germline V lookup: CDR1 MNHEY, CDR2 SVGAGI. For the CDR3, the DNA is TGTGCCAGCAGTTATTGGACTAGCGGTTCCAATGAGCAGTTCTTC. Residues: CASSYWTSGSNEQFF.

The V call is TRBV9, the J call TRBJ2-5, with unresolved D. V was clipped by 0 bases and J by 8 bases, with 17 bases between them. Germline V CDR1 and CDR2: SGDLS, YYNGEE. This CDR3 region has 15 residues. The CDR3 region has the DNA TGTGCCAGCAGCGTAGAAGGGTCAGCTTTGAGTACCCAGTACTTC. Translated: CASSVEGSALSTQYF.

This clonotype has just a few counts. V and J are TRBV12-3 or TRBV12-4 and TRBJ1-2; 12 bases map to TRBD1. The CDR3 sequence is 15 residues long. Germline trimming cut 6 bases from V and 1 base from J; bases unmatched to any gene: 3. CDR3 residues: CASRGQGALNYGYTF. The DNA for the CDR3 is TGTGCCAGCAGGGGACAGGGGGCCCTTAACTATGGCTACACCTTC.

J is TRBJ2-3 and V is TRBV7-2; TRBD2 aligns across 10 bases. The CDR3 spans 16 residues. The V gene end was trimmed by 1 base and the J gene end by 5 bases; junction bases not matched to a gene: 6. CDR1 is SGHTA and CDR2 is FQGNSA in the germline V gene. Here the CDR3 reads CASSLGGTSGVDTQYF. The CDR3 bases are TGTGCCAGCAGCTTAGGAGGAACTAGCGGGGTAGATACGCAGTATTTT.

The J gene is TRBJ2-7, the V gene TRBV15, with TRBD1 identical over 12 bases. With V trimmed by 4 bases and J by 5 bases, 6 bases remained unmatched. CDR1 LNHNV and CDR2 YYDKDF come from the germline V gene (reference sequence). This CDR3 spans 15 amino acids. CDR3 DNA: TGTGCCACCAGCACACTGGGACAGGGGGCCGACGAGCAGTACTTC. It encodes CATSTLGQGADEQYF.